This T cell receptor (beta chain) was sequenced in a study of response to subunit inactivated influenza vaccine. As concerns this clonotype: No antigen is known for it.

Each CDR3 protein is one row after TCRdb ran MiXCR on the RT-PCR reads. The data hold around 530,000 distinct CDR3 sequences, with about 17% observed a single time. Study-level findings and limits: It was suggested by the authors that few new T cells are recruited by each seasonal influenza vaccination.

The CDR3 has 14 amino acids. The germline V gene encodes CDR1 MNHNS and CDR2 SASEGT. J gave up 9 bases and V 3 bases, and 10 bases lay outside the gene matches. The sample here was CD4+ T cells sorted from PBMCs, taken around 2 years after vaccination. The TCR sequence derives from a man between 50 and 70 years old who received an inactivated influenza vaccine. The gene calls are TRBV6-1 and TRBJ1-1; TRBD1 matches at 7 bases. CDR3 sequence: CASSDRQGTSKAFF. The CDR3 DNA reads TGTGCCAGCAGTGACCGACAGGGTACATCAAAAGCTTTCTTT.